The 29 T cell receptor beta chains below were found in one sample sequenced in a study of technical replicates of blood from a few donors. The assay was immunoSEQ multiplex PCR, and TCRdb's table has in-frame clones only and misses some. The top ten hold 0.24% of the sample, which has some 68,000 clones, over 95% seen once. Sequencing was performed on T cells isolated from PBMCs. Source of these receptors: a human donor in good health.

The CDR3 protein is CASSTPGVSTDTQYF. In DNA form, the CDR3 reads TGTGCCAGCAGCACCCCCGGGGTCAGCACAGATACGCAGTATTTT. The chain combines TRBV9 with TRBJ2-3, with D possibly matching TRBD2 (5 bases). From germline, CDR1 is SGDLS and CDR2 YYNGEE. CDR3 size: 15 residues. V was trimmed by 4 bases and J by 0 bases, leaving 12 bases between them. Supplemented by reference TRBV9 and TRBJ2-3, the full variable domain reads DSGVTQTPKHLITATGQRVTLRCSPRSGDLSVYWYQQSLDQGLQFLIQYYNGEERAKGNILERFSAQQFPDLHSELNLSSLELGDSALYFCASSTPGVSTDTQYFGPGTRLTVL.

This chain connects TRBV30 to TRBJ2-2; 9 positions agree with TRBD2. The J segment lost 7 bases and the V segment lost 4 bases, leaving 7 bases of the junction unmatched. The germline V gene encodes CDR1 GTSNPN and CDR2 SVGIG (reference sequence). The CDR3 sequence is 14 residues long. CDR3 sequence (DNA): TGTGCCTGGAACCCGGGACTAGCTAGCGGGGAGCTGTTTTTT. It encodes CAWNPGLASGELFF.

The table lists this clone with a count of one. CDR3 sequence (DNA): TGTGCCAGCAGCCAAGGCGGGACTGGCTACGAGCAGTACTTC. This encodes CASSQGGTGYEQYF. This rearrangement joins TRBV4-2 to TRBJ2-7, with D maybe TRBD2 (6 bases). Germline lookup yields CDR1 LGHNA and CDR2 YNFKEQ. This CDR3 is built from 14 residues. The ends were cut back, 1 base at V and 3 bases at J, with 10 bases in the middle.

The genes are TRBV6-4 and TRBJ2-2, with 7 positions matching TRBD2. With 3 bases clipped from V and 1 base from J, the junction kept 2 bases outside the gene matches. The CDR3 runs 15 residues. CDR1 is MRHNA, CDR2 SNTAGT, per germline. The CDR3 sequence is CASSDSGGNTGELFF. In nucleotides, the CDR3 is TGTGCCAGCAGTGATTCGGGAGGGAACACCGGGGAGCTGTTTTTT.

The chain carries TRBV7-2 and TRBJ2-5; a possible D gene is TRBD2 (6 bases). Trimming left V 6 bases short and J 2 bases short, with 13 bases between. Looked up from germline, CDR1 is SGHTA and CDR2 is FQGNSA. This CDR3 is built from 14 residues. Written as DNA, the CDR3 is TGTGCCAGCAGACGGGATCTAGCGCAAGAGACCCAGTACTTC. As protein: CASRRDLAQETQYF.

The chain is built from TRBV7-9 and TRBJ2-7; D is ambiguous. This CDR3 has 15 residues. The V gene lost 4 bases and the J gene lost 3 bases, with 16 bases spanning the gap. The V gene's germline CDR1 is SEHNR and CDR2 FQNEAQ (reference sequence). The DNA for the CDR3 is TGTGCCAGCAGCTCGCCGGAGTCAGAAATCTACGAGCAGTACTTC. This encodes CASSSPESEIYEQYF.

This chain links TRBV29-1 with TRBJ2-1; TRBD1 agrees at 8 bases. V trimming: 5 bases; J trimming: 6 bases; junction bases outside the gene matches: 6. Germline assignment: CDR1 SQVTM and CDR2 ANQGSEA. This CDR3 is 13 amino acids long. This chain's CDR3 is CSVLGTGTNEQFF. The DNA for the CDR3 is TGCAGCGTTCTCGGGACAGGTACCAATGAGCAGTTCTTC.

V usage is TRBV27 and J usage is TRBJ1-5; TRBD1 might be the D (5 bases). Between the trimmed V and J ends, which lost 3 bases and 3 bases, there was a span of 9 bases. The CDR3 length is 14 residues. The germline CDR1 and CDR2 sequences are MNHEY and SMNVEV (reference sequence). For the CDR3, the DNA is TGTGCCAGCAGTTTTTTCAGGGACAATCAGCCCCAGCATTTT. It translates to CASSFFRDNQPQHF.

The chain carries TRBV7-9 and TRBJ2-2; 7 bases line up with TRBD1. V shed 3 bases, J shed 3 bases, and the junction held 10 bases outside the gene matches. Germline CDR1 SEHNR, CDR2 FQNEAQ (reference sequence). The CDR3 has 17 residues. CDR3 bases: TGTGCCAGCAGCTTTGAGGTGGACAGGTTGGACACCGGGGAGCTGTTTTTT. It codes for CASSFEVDRLDTGELFF.

This sequence joins TRBV7-3 and TRBJ1-2; perhaps TRBD1 as D (5 bases). Between the trimmed V and J ends, which lost 0 bases and 6 bases, there was a span of 11 bases. There are 14 residues in the CDR3. Germline-derived CDR1 and CDR2 are SGHTA and FQGTGA. The CDR3 DNA follows: TGTGCCAGCAGCTTAACCGGGACTAGTAATGGCTACACCTTC. This codes for CASSLTGTSNGYTF. Full variable domain (outside the CDR3, taken from reference TRBV7-3 and TRBJ1-2): GAGVSQTPSNKVTEKGKYVELRCDPISGHTALYWYRQSLGQGPEFLIYFQGTGAADDSGLPNDRFFAVRPEGSVSTLKIQRTERGDSAVYLCASSLTGTSNGYTFGSGTRLTVV.

The CDR3 here is CASSETSGGLGQFF. The CDR3 region has the DNA TGTGCCAGCAGCGAGACTAGCGGGGGCCTTGGGCAGTTCTTC. J is TRBJ2-1 and V is TRBV6-6; 12 bases align to TRBD2. Trimming cost V 6 bases and J 12 bases; bases outside gene matches: 9. Germline V CDR1 and CDR2: MNHNY, SVGAGI (reference sequence). CDR3 length equals 14 residues.

The chain combines TRBV11-1 with TRBJ1-2; tentatively, D is TRBD1 (5 bases). Germline assignment: CDR1 SGHAT and CDR2 FQDESV (reference sequence). V lost 5 bases to trimming and J lost 4 bases, with 14 bases between them. The CDR3 length is 14 residues. CDR3 bases: TGTGCCAGCAGCGAGAGCCCGGACATCTATGGCTACACCTTC. Its protein product is CASSESPDIYGYTF.

The chain employs TRBV5-1 and TRBJ2-6; a weak D match, TRBD1 (5 bases). This CDR3 is built from 18 residues. The V gene's germline CDR1 is SGHRS and CDR2 YFSETQ. V lost 0 bases and J 2 bases, leaving 15 bases between the germline ends. The CDR3 here is CASSLGSHRGTGANVLTF. The DNA of the CDR3 is TGCGCCAGCAGCTTGGGGTCACATAGGGGTACTGGGGCCAACGTCCTGACTTTC.

The rearrangement links TRBV29-1 to TRBJ1-1, with D unclear. The CDR3 loop spans 12 amino acids. Trimming pared 0 bases from V and 11 bases from J, leaving 13 bases between. Looked up from germline, CDR1 is SQVTM and CDR2 is ANQGSEA. The CDR3 bases are TGCAGCGTTGAAGACCTACGCCCAATGGCTTTCTTT. Amino acid sequence: CSVEDLRPMAFF.

This clone was recorded once. In the same sample, other DNA sequences code for this CDR3. This chain joins TRBV11-2 and TRBJ1-1, with 7 positions matching TRBD1. Germline CDR1 and CDR2: SGHAT and FQNNGV. Trimming cost V 2 bases and J 3 bases; bases outside gene matches: 3. CDR3 size: 14 residues. CDR3 loop: CASSLTGDHTEAFF. The DNA for the CDR3 is TGTGCCAGCAGCTTAACAGGGGACCACACTGAAGCTTTCTTT.

V and J are TRBV15 and TRBJ2-7; D perhaps matches TRBD2 (6 bases). The ends were cut back, 1 base at V and 4 bases at J, with 11 bases in the middle. The CDR3 covers 14 residues. Germline CDR1 and CDR2: LNHNV and YYDKDF (reference sequence). The CDR3 spells CATSRVGGNYEQYF. In nucleotides, the CDR3 is TGTGCCACCAGCAGAGTTGGGGGGAATTACGAGCAGTACTTC.

The chain employs TRBV11-2 and TRBJ2-3, with unresolved D. Trimming cost V 2 bases and J 4 bases, with 4 bases left between them. Looked up from germline, CDR1 is SGHAT and CDR2 is FQNNGV. CDR3 length: 12 residues. CDR3 protein: CASSLLSDTQYF. The DNA for the CDR3 is TGTGCCAGCAGCTTATTATCAGATACGCAGTATTTT.

This chain's CDR3 is CASTRWVGGYNEQFF. The CDR3 region has the DNA TGTGCCAGTACTAGATGGGTCGGTGGGTACAATGAGCAGTTCTTC. The rearrangement links TRBV19 to TRBJ2-1; D is uncertain. The CDR3 spans 15 residues. Deletions cut 7 bases from V and 4 bases from J, with 17 bases between. Per germline, CDR1 LNHDA and CDR2 SQIVND (reference sequence).

The chain links TRBV7-2 to TRBJ2-7; TRBD2 agrees at 7 bases. V dropped 5 bases and J dropped 7; count of bases not matched to a gene: 17. Germline assignment: CDR1 SGHTA and CDR2 FQGNSA. This CDR3 contains 16 residues. The CDR3 DNA reads TGTGCCAGCAGCACCCCTCGGTGGGCGGGGAGGGAGGAGCAGTACTTC. The encoded protein is CASSTPRWAGREEQYF.

The rearrangement joins TRBV5-1 to TRBJ2-7; D gene unclear. The V end was cut by 0 bases, the J end by 4 bases, with 8 bases between. CDR1 and CDR2 from the germline V gene are SGHRS and YFSETQ. The CDR3 has 13 residues. CDR3 sequence: CASSLAPQYEQYF. The CDR3 coding sequence is TGCGCCAGCAGCTTGGCCCCCCAGTACGAGCAGTACTTC. The variable domain in full, completed from reference TRBV5-1 and TRBJ2-7, reads KAGVTQTPRYLIKTRGQQVTLSCSPISGHRSVSWYQQTPGQGLQFLFEYFSETQRNKGNFPGRFSGRQFSNSRSEMNVSTLELGDSALYLCASSLAPQYEQYFGPGTRLTVT.

The chain has TRBV30 and TRBJ1-1; D remains unclear. This CDR3 has 13 amino acids. Germline values: CDR1 GTSNPN, CDR2 SVGIG (reference sequence). Trimming left V 1 base short and J 1 base short, with 7 bases between. The CDR3 is CAWSGQENTEAFF. The CDR3 bases are TGTGCCTGGAGTGGTCAGGAGAACACTGAAGCTTTCTTT.

The chain combines TRBV5-1 with TRBJ2-1; perhaps TRBD1 as D (6 bases). Germline lookup yields CDR1 SGHRS and CDR2 YFSETQ. The CDR3 consists of 14 residues. Trimming removed 3 bases from V and 5 bases from J, with 12 bases in between. CDR3 DNA sequence: TGCGCCAGCAGCTCCACAGGGTTGAACAATGAGCAGTTCTTC. Its translation: CASSSTGLNNEQFF.

The chain recombines TRBV5-4 with TRBJ2-5; D perhaps matches TRBD2 (6 bases). The CDR3 totals 15 residues. Deletions cut 0 bases from V and 5 bases from J, with 14 bases between. The germline gives CDR1 SGHNT, CDR2 YYREEE (reference sequence). Written as DNA, the CDR3 is TGTGCCAGCAGCTTGGCCGGCGGGGACTGGGAGACCCAGTACTTC. Amino acid sequence: CASSLAGGDWETQYF. The full variable domain, its missing parts supplied by reference TRBV5-4 and TRBJ2-5, is ETGVTQSPTHLIKTRGQQVTLRCSSQSGHNTVSWYQQALGQGPQFIFQYYREEENGRGNFPPRFSGLQFPNYSSELNVNALELDDSALYLCASSLAGGDWETQYFGPGTRLLVL.

V usage is TRBV28 and J usage is TRBJ1-2; maybe TRBD1 (5 bases). The CDR3 consists of 20 residues. Trimming took off 1 base at V and 1 base at J, with 25 bases between the two ends. Germline assignment: CDR1 MDHEN and CDR2 SYDVKM. The CDR3 loop reads CASSLYGPGGLPTSNYGYTF. CDR3 DNA: TGTGCCAGCAGTTTATATGGGCCGGGGGGTCTTCCAACAAGTAACTATGGCTACACCTTC.

This chain connects TRBV21-1 to TRBJ1-4. TRBV21-1 is noted as a pseudogene. The CDR3 runs 18 residues. CDR3 DNA: TGTGCCAGCAGGGGAGGGGCCGCCAGTAGTGTGTCTAATGAAAAACTGTTTTTT. Amino acid sequence: CASRGGAASSVSNEKLFF.

V and J are TRBV5-1 and TRBJ2-2; TRBD1 aligns across 7 bases. Germline values: CDR1 SGHRS, CDR2 YFSETQ. There are 16 residues in the CDR3. V shed 0 bases and J 3 bases; nucleotides not matched to a gene: 5. The CDR3 sequence: CASSLVGQGDTGELFF. The DNA of the CDR3 is TGCGCCAGCAGCTTGGTTGGCCAGGGGGACACCGGGGAGCTGTTTTTT.

The chain combines TRBV4-2 with TRBJ2-3; possibly TRBD2 for D (7 bases). The V gene's germline CDR1 is LGHNA and CDR2 YNFKEQ. The length of the CDR3 is 17 residues. V shed 3 bases and J shed 4 bases, with 20 bases lying between them. CDR3 region: CASSHRMGGAVPDTQYF. CDR3 DNA: TGTGCCAGCAGCCATAGGATGGGGGGGGCCGTCCCAGATACGCAGTATTTT.

The rearrangement links TRBV7-9 to TRBJ2-7; D might be TRBD2 (6 bases). The CDR3 spans 13 residues. V lost 5 bases to trimming and J lost 3 bases, with 11 bases between them. From germline, CDR1 is SEHNR and CDR2 FQNEAQ (reference sequence). The CDR3, as DNA: TGTGCCAGCAGCGCTACCGGGAGCTACGAGCAGTACTTC. This translates into CASSATGSYEQYF.

The chain has TRBV6-1 and TRBJ2-7, with D perhaps TRBD2 (6 bases). Trimming stripped 11 bases from V and 6 bases from J, with 14 bases between. This CDR3 contains 11 residues. Germline V gene sequence: CDR1 MNHNS, CDR2 SASEGT. The chain's CDR3 is CAGSLAGEQYF. As DNA, the CDR3 is TGTGCCGGCTCACTAGCTGGCGAGCAGTACTTC.